Listed below are T cell receptor beta chains from one sample, sequenced in a study of CD8 T cells in Susac syndrome. TCRdb passed the immunoSEQ multiplex PCR reads through MiXCR, listing each CDR3 protein once. The table includes more than 80,000 distinct CDR3 sequences, 94% detected once. Material: CD8+ T cells from PBMCs. The receptors stem from a human donor with Susac syndrome. Each CDR3 is given with its conserved first and last residue. D genes are given only for firm matches. The size entry is marked missing in some rows and otherwise reads once, few, many or a size class.

>TRBV9|TRBD1|.|TRBJ1-2
CASSPGGQGPNGYTF
TGTGCCAGCAGCCCCGGGGGACAGGGTCCGAATGGCTACACCTTC
>TRBV5-1|.|.|TRBJ2-7
CASSTSVSYEQYF
TGCGCCAGCAGCACCAGCGTCTCCTACGAGCAGTACTTC
>TRBV6-2/TRBV6-3|.|.|TRBJ2-1
CASSYGPQRQFF
TGTGCCAGCAGTTATGGACCTCAGAGGCAGTTCTTC
>TRBV9|TRBD2|.|TRBJ2-3
CASSVGSGGSTDTQYF
TGTGCCAGCAGCGTAGGGAGCGGGGGGAGCACAGATACGCAGTATTTT
>TRBV7-3|TRBD2|.|TRBJ2-1
CASSPSGGAHEQFF
TGTGCCAGCAGCCCTAGCGGGGGGGCCCATGAGCAGTTCTTC
>TRBV7-6|TRBD2|.|TRBJ2-7
CASSLAGGRDEQYF
TGTGCCAGCAGCTTAGCGGGGGGGAGAGACGAGCAGTACTTC
>TRBV3-1|TRBD2|.|TRBJ2-3
CASSLGLAGATSTDTQYF
TGTGCCAGCAGCCTAGGACTAGCGGGAGCTACTAGCACAGATACGCAGTATTTT
>TRBV19|.|few|TRBJ2-2
CASSIGLTGELFF
TGTGCCAGTAGTATTGGATTAACTGGGGAGCTGTTTTTT
>TRBV20-1|.|.|TRBJ2-7
CSALDPQTPQDYEQYF
TGCAGTGCTCTGGACCCTCAAACCCCCCAAGACTACGAGCAGTACTTC
>TRBV20-1|.|.|TRBJ1-5
CSATGRSGNQPQHF
TGCAGTGCTACAGGGAGGAGTGGAAATCAGCCCCAGCATTTT
>TRBV6-5|TRBD2|.|TRBJ2-3
CASTLLASDTQYF
TGTGCCAGCACCTTACTAGCGTCAGATACGCAGTATTTT
>TRBV15|.|.|TRBJ1-3
CATSRGGGAGNTIYF
TGTGCCACCAGCAGAGGTGGGGGCGCTGGAAACACCATATATTTT
>TRBV7-9|.|.|TRBJ2-1
CASQQVLGRNEQFF
TGTGCCAGCCAACAGGTCCTAGGACGCAATGAGCAGTTCTTC
>TRBV12-3/TRBV12-4|.|.|TRBJ1-5
CASSFVGQPQHF
TGTGCCAGCAGTTTCGTCGGGCAGCCCCAGCATTTT
>TRBV5-1|.|.|TRBJ2-7
CASSFKASSYEQYF
TGCGCCAGCAGCTTTAAGGCGAGCTCCTACGAGCAGTACTTC
>TRBV20-1|.|.|TRBJ2-2
CSARDRNTGELFF
TGCAGTGCTAGAGACAGGAACACCGGGGAGCTGTTTTTT
>TRBV7-9|.|.|TRBJ1-5
CASSLGSSQPQHF
TGTGCCAGCAGCTTGGGCAGCTCTCAGCCCCAGCATTTT
>TRBV12-3/TRBV12-4|TRBD2|.|TRBJ2-2
CASSTSSGGFTGELFF
TGTGCCAGCAGCACCAGTAGCGGGGGCTTCACCGGGGAGCTGTTTTTT
>TRBV6-5|.|.|TRBJ1-2
CASSYSPGGNYGYTF
TGTGCCAGCAGTTACTCGCCGGGGGGTAACTATGGCTACACCTTC
>TRBV9|TRBD2|.|TRBJ2-3
CASSVGGGNGDTQYF
TGTGCCAGCAGCGTAGGGGGGGGAAACGGAGATACGCAGTATTTT
>TRBV12-5|.|.|TRBJ2-7
CASGLPGYNEQYF
TGTGCTAGTGGTCTTCCAGGGTATAACGAGCAGTACTTC
>TRBV3-1|TRBD1|few|TRBJ2-7
CASSRVRDRPYEQYF
TGTGCCAGCAGTCGCGTAAGGGACAGGCCCTACGAGCAGTACTTC
>TRBV20-1|.|.|TRBJ1-1
CSARDRNTEAFF
TGCAGTGCTAGAGATCGGAACACTGAAGCTTTCTTT
>TRBV9|.|.|TRBJ1-5
CASSVGPTGGSNQPQHF
TGTGCCAGCAGCGTTGGGCCAACAGGAGGGAGCAATCAGCCCCAGCATTTT
>TRBV18|.|.|TRBJ2-2
CASSPESWDTGELFF
TGTGCCAGCTCACCAGAATCGTGGGACACCGGGGAGCTGTTTTTT
>TRBV20-1|.|.|TRBJ2-5
CSALDGREETQYF
TGCAGTGCTCTAGACGGCAGGGAAGAGACCCAGTACTTC
>TRBV27|.|.|TRBJ1-2
CASSFVGMYGYTF
TGTGCCAGCAGTTTTGTAGGGATGTACGGCTACACCTTC
>TRBV27|TRBD1|few|TRBJ1-1
CASSGQGNTEAFF
TGTGCCAGCAGTGGACAGGGAAACACTGAAGCTTTCTTT
>TRBV14|.|once|TRBJ1-3
CASSREGVGNTIYF
TGTGCCAGCAGCCGAGAGGGTGTGGGAAACACCATATATTTT
>TRBV6-2/TRBV6-3|TRBD2|.|TRBJ2-7
CASSYERGVYEQYF
TGTGCCAGCAGTTATGAGCGGGGGGTCTACGAGCAGTACTTC
>TRBV15|.|.|TRBJ2-7
CATSKSRGGSYEQYF
TGTGCCACCAGCAAGAGCAGGGGAGGCTCCTACGAGCAGTACTTC
>TRBV2|TRBD1|.|TRBJ2-7
CASSEAPGQVYEQYF
TGTGCCAGCAGTGAAGCTCCGGGACAGGTATACGAGCAGTACTTC
>TRBV5-1|.|.|TRBJ2-7
CASSSTSDIHEQYF
TGCGCCAGCAGCTCCACCTCGGACATCCACGAGCAGTACTTC
>TRBV27|.|.|TRBJ2-5
CASSLYSGTQETQYF
TGTGCCAGCAGTTTATACTCCGGGACGCAAGAGACCCAGTACTTC
>TRBV9|.|.|TRBJ2-2
CASSPEGGELFF
TGTGCCAGCAGCCCCGAGGGCGGGGAGCTGTTTTTT
>TRBV5-1|TRBD1|.|TRBJ1-4
CASSTRDSLNEKLFF
TGCGCCAGCAGCACCCGGGACAGCTTAAATGAAAAACTGTTTTTT
>TRBV12-3/TRBV12-4|.|.|TRBJ1-2
CASSFGGAGYTF
TGTGCCAGCAGTTTCGGGGGCGCTGGCTACACCTTC
>TRBV9|TRBD1|few|TRBJ1-5
CASSGQGSNQPQHF
TGTGCCAGCAGCGGACAGGGTAGCAATCAGCCCCAGCATTTT